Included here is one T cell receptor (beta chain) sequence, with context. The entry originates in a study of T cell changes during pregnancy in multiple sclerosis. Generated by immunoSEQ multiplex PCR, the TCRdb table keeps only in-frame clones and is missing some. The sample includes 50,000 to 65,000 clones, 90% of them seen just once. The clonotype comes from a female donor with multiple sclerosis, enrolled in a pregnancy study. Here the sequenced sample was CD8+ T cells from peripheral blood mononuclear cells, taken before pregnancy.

The CDR3 loop reads CASSLTTIEGDEQFF. As DNA, the CDR3 is TGTGCCAGCAGCTTAACGACTATTGAGGGTGATGAGCAGTTCTTC. The chain has TRBV7-3 and TRBJ2-1, with a weak D call TRBD2 (5 bases). Germline V CDR1 and CDR2: SGHTA, FQGTGA. CDR3 length equals 15 residues. The V end was cut by 0 bases, the J end by 8 bases, with 14 bases between. The entire variable domain, with the rest obtained from reference TRBV7-3 and TRBJ2-1, is as follows: GAGVSQTPSNKVTEKGKYVELRCDPISGHTALYWYRQSLGQGPEFLIYFQGTGAADDSGLPNDRFFAVRPEGSVSTLKIQRTERGDSAVYLCASSLTTIEGDEQFFGPGTRLTVL.